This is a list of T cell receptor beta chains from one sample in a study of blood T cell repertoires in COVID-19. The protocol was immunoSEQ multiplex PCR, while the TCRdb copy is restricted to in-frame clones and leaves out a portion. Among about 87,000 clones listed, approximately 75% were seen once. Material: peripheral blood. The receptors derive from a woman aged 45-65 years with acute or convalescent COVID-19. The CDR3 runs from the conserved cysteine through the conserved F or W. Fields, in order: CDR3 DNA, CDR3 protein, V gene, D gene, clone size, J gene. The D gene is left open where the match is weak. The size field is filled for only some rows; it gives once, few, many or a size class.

CDR3nt: TGTGCCAGCAGGCAAGCCACAGAATTCACTGAAGCTTTCTTT; CDR3aa: CASRQATEFTEAFF; v_gene: TRBV28; d_gene: NA; abundance: NA; j_gene: TRBJ1-1
CDR3nt: TGCGCCAGCAGTACCTCAGCCTACGAGCAGTACTTC; CDR3aa: CASSTSAYEQYF; v_gene: TRBV5-1; d_gene: NA; abundance: NA; j_gene: TRBJ2-7
CDR3nt: TGTGCCAGCAGCCCACCCGGCAGGAACGGCTACACCTTC; CDR3aa: CASSPPGRNGYTF; v_gene: TRBV25-1; d_gene: NA; abundance: NA; j_gene: TRBJ1-2
CDR3nt: TGTGCCAGTTTTCGGACAGGAGATCTCTATAATTCACCCCTCCACTTT; CDR3aa: CASFRTGDLYNSPLHF; v_gene: TRBV5-6; d_gene: TRBD1; abundance: NA; j_gene: TRBJ1-6
CDR3nt: TGCGCCAGCAGTCTAGCGGGGGAGACCCAGTACTTC; CDR3aa: CASSLAGETQYF; v_gene: TRBV5-1; d_gene: TRBD2; abundance: NA; j_gene: TRBJ2-5
CDR3nt: TGTGCCAGCAGCTTTCTAGGCGAGACCCAGTACTTC; CDR3aa: CASSFLGETQYF; v_gene: TRBV7-2; d_gene: NA; abundance: few; j_gene: TRBJ2-5
CDR3nt: TGTGCCAGCAGCCAACGAGCGGGGGCCCTCCTCCAAGAGACCCAGTACTTC; CDR3aa: CASSQRAGALLQETQYF; v_gene: TRBV3-1/TRBV3-2; d_gene: TRBD2; abundance: NA; j_gene: TRBJ2-5
CDR3nt: TGTGCCAGCAGCTCTCGACAGGGAAGGAACACTGAAGCTTTCTTT; CDR3aa: CASSSRQGRNTEAFF; v_gene: TRBV5-5; d_gene: TRBD1; abundance: few; j_gene: TRBJ1-1
CDR3nt: TGCAGTGCTAGTTCCGGGATGGGAAACACCATATATTTT; CDR3aa: CSASSGMGNTIYF; v_gene: TRBV20-1; d_gene: NA; abundance: NA; j_gene: TRBJ1-3
CDR3nt: TGTGCCAGCAGTTACAGGACAGCCTCTTCTCTTACTGAAGCTTTCTTT; CDR3aa: CASSYRTASSLTEAFF; v_gene: TRBV6-5; d_gene: NA; abundance: once; j_gene: TRBJ1-1
CDR3nt: TGTGCCAGCATTAATATTGGGACAACACGGGAAAAACTGTTTTTT; CDR3aa: CASINIGTTREKLFF; v_gene: TRBV28; d_gene: NA; abundance: NA; j_gene: TRBJ1-4
CDR3nt: TGTGCCAGCAGTACGGGACTAGCAGAGACCCAGTACTTC; CDR3aa: CASSTGLAETQYF; v_gene: TRBV12-3/TRBV12-4; d_gene: TRBD2; abundance: NA; j_gene: TRBJ2-5
CDR3nt: TGTGCCAGCAGCCCACGGACAAGTCACTATGGCTACACCTTC; CDR3aa: CASSPRTSHYGYTF; v_gene: TRBV27; d_gene: NA; abundance: NA; j_gene: TRBJ1-2
CDR3nt: TGCGCCAGCAGCTTGGAACAGGGCGGCTACACCTTC; CDR3aa: CASSLEQGGYTF; v_gene: TRBV5-1; d_gene: NA; abundance: NA; j_gene: TRBJ1-2
CDR3nt: TGCAGTGCTCCCCCGGACACTGAAGCTTTCTTT; CDR3aa: CSAPPDTEAFF; v_gene: TRBV20-1; d_gene: NA; abundance: few; j_gene: TRBJ1-1
CDR3nt: TGTGCCAGCAGCATGAGGGGGGGGACTAGTCATGATACGCAGTATTTT; CDR3aa: CASSMRGGTSHDTQYF; v_gene: TRBV6-6; d_gene: TRBD2; abundance: NA; j_gene: TRBJ2-3
CDR3nt: TGCAGCGTCGCACAGGACGCGAACACCGGGGAGCTGTTTTTT; CDR3aa: CSVAQDANTGELFF; v_gene: TRBV29-1; d_gene: NA; abundance: NA; j_gene: TRBJ2-2
CDR3nt: TGTGCCAGCAGCAGGAGGGACCGGAACACTGAAGCTTTCTTT; CDR3aa: CASSRRDRNTEAFF; v_gene: TRBV13; d_gene: NA; abundance: NA; j_gene: TRBJ1-1
CDR3nt: TGCAGCGCCCGCGCAGGTGACGGGGCCAACGTCCTGACTTTC; CDR3aa: CSARAGDGANVLTF; v_gene: TRBV29-1; d_gene: NA; abundance: few; j_gene: TRBJ2-6
CDR3nt: TGTGCCAGCAGCTTACCGACAGGTTCACCCCTCCACTTT; CDR3aa: CASSLPTGSPLHF; v_gene: TRBV7-9; d_gene: NA; abundance: many; j_gene: TRBJ1-6
CDR3nt: TGTGCCAGCAGCCAAGGGCATAGCGGGGGCTCAGATACGCAGTATTTT; CDR3aa: CASSQGHSGGSDTQYF; v_gene: TRBV4-2; d_gene: TRBD2; abundance: NA; j_gene: TRBJ2-3
CDR3nt: TGTGCCAGTAGAACAGGGAACCAGCCCCAGCATTTT; CDR3aa: CASRTGNQPQHF; v_gene: TRBV19; d_gene: NA; abundance: once; j_gene: TRBJ1-5
CDR3nt: TGTGCCAGCAGCTCAGGTCACAATGAGCAGTTCTTC; CDR3aa: CASSSGHNEQFF; v_gene: TRBV7-9; d_gene: NA; abundance: NA; j_gene: TRBJ2-1
CDR3nt: TGTGCCAGCAGCTTAGGGCGGAGTAATGAAAAACTGTTTTTT; CDR3aa: CASSLGRSNEKLFF; v_gene: TRBV11-2; d_gene: NA; abundance: NA; j_gene: TRBJ1-4
CDR3nt: TGTGCCAGCAGTGAAAGAGGATCTGGGGCCAACGTCCTGACTTTC; CDR3aa: CASSERGSGANVLTF; v_gene: TRBV2; d_gene: NA; abundance: NA; j_gene: TRBJ2-6
CDR3nt: TGTGCCAGCAGCTCCTTTTCGGGACAGGGGATTTACGAGCAGTACTTC; CDR3aa: CASSSFSGQGIYEQYF; v_gene: TRBV5-4; d_gene: TRBD1; abundance: few; j_gene: TRBJ2-7
CDR3nt: TGTGCCAGCAGTTATGTGGCGGGCTATAATGAAAAACTGTTTTTT; CDR3aa: CASSYVAGYNEKLFF; v_gene: TRBV7-9; d_gene: NA; abundance: few; j_gene: TRBJ1-4
CDR3nt: TGTGCCAGCAGCTTAGTCCCCACAGGGGAGGACACTGAAGCTTTCTTT; CDR3aa: CASSLVPTGEDTEAFF; v_gene: TRBV7-9; d_gene: TRBD1; abundance: NA; j_gene: TRBJ1-1
CDR3nt: TGTGCCAGCAGCTTTGGGACATCGAGCAATCAGCCCCAGCATTTT; CDR3aa: CASSFGTSSNQPQHF; v_gene: TRBV5-5; d_gene: NA; abundance: NA; j_gene: TRBJ1-5
CDR3nt: TGTGCCAGCAGCCCGCCGGGACTCCCCTATGGCTACACCTTC; CDR3aa: CASSPPGLPYGYTF; v_gene: TRBV11-2; d_gene: NA; abundance: NA; j_gene: TRBJ1-2
CDR3nt: TGTGCCAGCAGCTTGGGGTTCGGAGATAATTCACCCCTCCACTTT; CDR3aa: CASSLGFGDNSPLHF; v_gene: TRBV5-5; d_gene: NA; abundance: once; j_gene: TRBJ1-6
CDR3nt: TGTGCCAGCAGCCTAATTGGACAGGGGGTCTACAATGAGCAGTTCTTC; CDR3aa: CASSLIGQGVYNEQFF; v_gene: TRBV5-8; d_gene: TRBD1; abundance: NA; j_gene: TRBJ2-1
CDR3nt: TGTGCCAGCAGACTTACCGGGACAGTAAATGGCTACACCTTC; CDR3aa: CASRLTGTVNGYTF; v_gene: TRBV28; d_gene: TRBD1; abundance: NA; j_gene: TRBJ1-2
CDR3nt: TGTGCCAGCAGTGAAGGGACACAACATGGCTACACCTTC; CDR3aa: CASSEGTQHGYTF; v_gene: TRBV6-1; d_gene: NA; abundance: NA; j_gene: TRBJ1-2
CDR3nt: TGCGCCAGCAGCTTGGACAGGGGAAACACCGGGGAGCTGTTTTTT; CDR3aa: CASSLDRGNTGELFF; v_gene: TRBV5-1; d_gene: TRBD1; abundance: NA; j_gene: TRBJ2-2
CDR3nt: TGTGCCAGCAGTCCTTCGGGACTAGCCTACAATGAGCAGTTCTTC; CDR3aa: CASSPSGLAYNEQFF; v_gene: TRBV9; d_gene: TRBD2; abundance: NA; j_gene: TRBJ2-1
CDR3nt: TGTGCCAGCTCACCACTGGGACAGGGATTGAACACTGAAGCTTTCTTT; CDR3aa: CASSPLGQGLNTEAFF; v_gene: TRBV18; d_gene: TRBD1; abundance: NA; j_gene: TRBJ1-1
CDR3nt: TGCGCCAGCAGCTTAGGAGGGGTTCAAACTGAAGCTTTCTTT; CDR3aa: CASSLGGVQTEAFF; v_gene: TRBV5-1; d_gene: NA; abundance: NA; j_gene: TRBJ1-1
CDR3nt: TGTGCCAGCAGTTACCACAGGGGGCTAGGGCGAGCTTTCTTT; CDR3aa: CASSYHRGLGRAFF; v_gene: TRBV28; d_gene: TRBD1; abundance: NA; j_gene: TRBJ1-1
CDR3nt: TGTGCCAGCAGCTTAAGTATTGGCCTCCCGCTGGATTTT; CDR3aa: CASSLSIGLPLDF; v_gene: TRBV7-2; d_gene: NA; abundance: NA; j_gene: TRBJ2-3
CDR3nt: TGTGCCAGCAGTGGGGACAGGTCCAACACTGAAGCTTTCTTT; CDR3aa: CASSGDRSNTEAFF; v_gene: TRBV2; d_gene: TRBD1; abundance: NA; j_gene: TRBJ1-1
CDR3nt: TGTGCCAGCAGGAAGGGGGGGGATCAGCCCCAGCATTTT; CDR3aa: CASRKGGDQPQHF; v_gene: TRBV7-8; d_gene: NA; abundance: NA; j_gene: TRBJ1-5
CDR3nt: TGTGCCAGCAGCCCCAGTCCCGGGACAGGGGCCGAGCAGTTCTTC; CDR3aa: CASSPSPGTGAEQFF; v_gene: TRBV5-6; d_gene: TRBD1; abundance: NA; j_gene: TRBJ2-1
CDR3nt: TGTGCCAGTAGTCTTGCAGGGATAAAGACCCAGTACTTC; CDR3aa: CASSLAGIKTQYF; v_gene: TRBV19; d_gene: NA; abundance: few; j_gene: TRBJ2-5
CDR3nt: TGTGCCAGCAGCTTCTCGCGGACTGAAGCTTTCTTT; CDR3aa: CASSFSRTEAFF; v_gene: TRBV11-2; d_gene: NA; abundance: NA; j_gene: TRBJ1-1
CDR3nt: TGCGCCAGCAGCCCCACCGGGGGGGCCACTGAAAAACTGTTTTTT; CDR3aa: CASSPTGGATEKLFF; v_gene: TRBV4-1; d_gene: NA; abundance: NA; j_gene: TRBJ1-4
CDR3nt: TGTGCCAGCAGTGAACAGACGGAGAAACAGTACTTC; CDR3aa: CASSEQTEKQYF; v_gene: TRBV6-1; d_gene: NA; abundance: NA; j_gene: TRBJ2-7
CDR3nt: TGTGCCAGTAGTAGGGCAGCAAACACTGAAGCTTTCTTT; CDR3aa: CASSRAANTEAFF; v_gene: TRBV19; d_gene: NA; abundance: NA; j_gene: TRBJ1-1